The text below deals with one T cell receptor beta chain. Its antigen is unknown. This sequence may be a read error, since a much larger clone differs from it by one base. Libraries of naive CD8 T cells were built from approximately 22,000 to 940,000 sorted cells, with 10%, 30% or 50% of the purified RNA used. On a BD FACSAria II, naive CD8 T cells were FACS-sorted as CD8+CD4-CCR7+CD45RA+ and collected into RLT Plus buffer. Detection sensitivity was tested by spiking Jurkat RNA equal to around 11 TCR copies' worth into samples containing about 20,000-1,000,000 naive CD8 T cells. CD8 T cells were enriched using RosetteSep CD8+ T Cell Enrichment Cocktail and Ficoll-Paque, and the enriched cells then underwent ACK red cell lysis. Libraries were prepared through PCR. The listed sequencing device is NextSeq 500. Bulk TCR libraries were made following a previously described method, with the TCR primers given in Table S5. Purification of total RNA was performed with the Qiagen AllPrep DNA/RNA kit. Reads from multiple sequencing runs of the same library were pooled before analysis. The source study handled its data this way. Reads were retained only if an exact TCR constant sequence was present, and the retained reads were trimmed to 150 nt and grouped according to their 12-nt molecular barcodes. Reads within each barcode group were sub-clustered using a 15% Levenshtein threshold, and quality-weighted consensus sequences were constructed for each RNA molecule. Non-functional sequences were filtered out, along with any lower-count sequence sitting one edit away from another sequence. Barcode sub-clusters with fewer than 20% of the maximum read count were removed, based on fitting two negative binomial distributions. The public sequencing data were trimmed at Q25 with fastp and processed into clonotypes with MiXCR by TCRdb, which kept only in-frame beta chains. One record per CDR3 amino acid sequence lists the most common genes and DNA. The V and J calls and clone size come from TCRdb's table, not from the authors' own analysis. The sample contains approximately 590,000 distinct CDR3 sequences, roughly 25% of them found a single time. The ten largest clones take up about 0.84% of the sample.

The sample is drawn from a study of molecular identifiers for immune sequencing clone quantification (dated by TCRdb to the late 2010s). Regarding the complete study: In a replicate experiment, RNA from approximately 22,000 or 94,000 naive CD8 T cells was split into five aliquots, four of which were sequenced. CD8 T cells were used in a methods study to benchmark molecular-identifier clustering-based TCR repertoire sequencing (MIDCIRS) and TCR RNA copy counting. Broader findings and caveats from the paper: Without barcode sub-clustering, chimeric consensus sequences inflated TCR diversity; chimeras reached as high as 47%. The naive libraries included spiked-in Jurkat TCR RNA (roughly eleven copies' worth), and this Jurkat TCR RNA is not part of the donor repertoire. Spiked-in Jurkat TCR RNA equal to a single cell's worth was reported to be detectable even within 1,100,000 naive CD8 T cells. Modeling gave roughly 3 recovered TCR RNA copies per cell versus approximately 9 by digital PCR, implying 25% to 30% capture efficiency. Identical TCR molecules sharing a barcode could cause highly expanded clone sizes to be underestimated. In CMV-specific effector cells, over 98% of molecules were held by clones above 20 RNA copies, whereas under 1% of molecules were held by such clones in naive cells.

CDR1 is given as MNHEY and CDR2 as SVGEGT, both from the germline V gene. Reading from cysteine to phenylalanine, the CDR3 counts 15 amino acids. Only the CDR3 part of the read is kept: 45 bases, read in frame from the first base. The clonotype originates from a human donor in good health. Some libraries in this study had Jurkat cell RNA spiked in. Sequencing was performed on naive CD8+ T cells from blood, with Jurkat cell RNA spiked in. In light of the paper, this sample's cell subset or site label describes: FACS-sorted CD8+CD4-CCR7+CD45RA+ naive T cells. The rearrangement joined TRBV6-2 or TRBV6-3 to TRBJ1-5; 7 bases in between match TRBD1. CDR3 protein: CASSLLRQGNRPQHF. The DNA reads TGTGCCAGCAGTTTGTTAAGACAGGGCAATCGGCCCCAGCATTTT.